The 19 T cell receptor beta chains in this list originate from one sample, sequenced in a study of response to subunit inactivated influenza vaccine. TCRdb itself ran the RT-PCR reads through MiXCR, one entry per CDR3 protein. The sample records hundreds of thousands of distinct CDR3 sequences, around 14% being singletons. Specimen: PBMCs from blood, collected about 11 days after vaccination. These receptors originate from a man aged 45-60 years who received an inactivated influenza vaccine.

The gene calls are TRBV5-1 and TRBJ1-4; no reliable D call. Germline CDR1 SGHRS, CDR2 YFSETQ. The CDR3 contains 14 residues. Trimming took 2 bases from V and 3 from J, leaving 8 bases between them. The CDR3 nucleotides read TGCGCCAGCAGCTTTTCGAGACCTAATGAAAAACTGTTTTTT. It specifies CASSFSRPNEKLFF. Full variable domain (missing parts from reference TRBV5-1 and TRBJ1-4): KAGVTQTPRYLIKTRGQQVTLSCSPISGHRSVSWYQQTPGQGLQFLFEYFSETQRNKGNFPGRFSGRQFSNSRSEMNVSTLELGDSALYLCASSFSRPNEKLFFGSGTQLSVL.

This clonotype was detected only a few times. The genes are TRBV5-1 and TRBJ2-1, with D unclear. V lost 0 bases, J lost 4 bases, and 8 bases lay in between. The CDR3 covers 14 residues. Germline V gene data show CDR1 as SGHRS and CDR2 as YFSETQ. The DNA of the CDR3 is TGCGCCAGCAGCTTGGGCCAGTTTTACAATGAGCAGTTCTTC. This translates into CASSLGQFYNEQFF.

This chain uses TRBV28 with TRBJ2-1; 9 positions match TRBD2. CDR1 is MDHEN and CDR2 is SYDVKM in the germline V gene. V gave up 4 bases and J gave up 1 base; unmatched junction bases: 8. This CDR3 spans 17 amino acids. CDR3 protein: CASSSPRAGGSYNEQFF. The DNA for the CDR3 is TGTGCCAGCAGTTCCCCCCGAGCGGGAGGTTCCTACAATGAGCAGTTCTTC.

The gene calls are TRBV7-9 and TRBJ2-7; D is ambiguous. The CDR3 covers 12 residues. V lost 1 base and J 6 bases, leaving 7 bases between the germline ends. The germline V gene encodes CDR1 SEHNR and CDR2 FQNEAQ (reference sequence). CDR3 region: CASSLGHVEQYF. CDR3 in DNA: TGTGCCAGCAGCTTAGGACACGTCGAGCAGTACTTC.

This clonotype was counted a few times. This chain links TRBV5-1 with TRBJ2-7; the match to TRBD1 covers 9 bases. Trimming cost V 0 bases and J 3 bases; bases outside gene matches: 4. CDR1 SGHRS and CDR2 YFSETQ come from the germline V gene. CDR3 length: 15 amino acids. The CDR3 DNA is TGCGCCAGCAGCTTGGCCCCGGGACAGGGCTACGAGCAGTACTTC. Translating it yields CASSLAPGQGYEQYF. Using reference TRBV5-1 and TRBJ2-7 for the parts outside the CDR3, the full variable domain is KAGVTQTPRYLIKTRGQQVTLSCSPISGHRSVSWYQQTPGQGLQFLFEYFSETQRNKGNFPGRFSGRQFSNSRSEMNVSTLELGDSALYLCASSLAPGQGYEQYFGPGTRLTVT.

The chain uses TRBV5-1 and TRBJ2-1; 10 bases map to TRBD2. CDR1 and CDR2 from the germline V gene are SGHRS and YFSETQ. V trimming: 0 bases; J trimming: 3 bases; junction bases outside the gene matches: 3. The length of the CDR3 is 16 residues. As DNA, the CDR3 is TGCGCCAGCAGCTTGGTCTTAGCGGGGGGCTACAATGAGCAGTTCTTC. This encodes CASSLVLAGGYNEQFF.

The genes are TRBV21-1 and TRBJ2-3; the table's TRBD2 call for D was not verified on the DNA. TRBV21-1 is deemed a pseudogene. The CDR3 contains 18 residues. For the CDR3, the DNA is TGTGCCAGCAGCAAAACCCCAGCGGGAGACCATAGGTTGGATACGCAGTATTTT. This sequence encodes CASSKTPAGDHRLDTQYF.

The chain combines TRBV15 with TRBJ2-1, with D tentatively TRBD1 or TRBD2 (5 bases each). Germline V gene lookup returns CDR1 LNHNV and CDR2 YYDKDF (reference sequence). Trimming took off 3 bases at V and 4 bases at J, with 16 bases between the two ends. The CDR3 contains 16 residues. CDR3 loop: CATSSVGSEGYNEQFF. DNA for the CDR3: TGTGCCACCAGCAGCGTGGGGAGCGAGGGGTACAATGAGCAGTTCTTC.

This chain links TRBV20-1 with TRBJ2-3; D uncertain. V was trimmed by 3 bases and J by 6 bases, leaving 13 bases between them. Germline lookup yields CDR1 DFQATT and CDR2 SNEGSKA (reference sequence). CDR3 length: 13 residues. CDR3 coding DNA: TGCAGTGCTAGTAGGCTGGGTACGGATACGCAGTATTTT. This sequence encodes CSASRLGTDTQYF.

Here the CDR3 DNA reads TGTGCCAGCACTCCGTTCGTCGCGGGAGAGGCCACCGGGGAGCTGTTTTTT. As protein: CASTPFVAGEATGELFF. This chain uses TRBV9 with TRBJ2-2, with TRBD2 identical over 7 bases. This CDR3 has 17 residues. J gave up 4 bases and V 6 bases, and 15 bases lay outside the gene matches. CDR1 and CDR2 (germline): SGDLS, YYNGEE.

This clonotype was recorded many times. This rearrangement joins TRBV2 to TRBJ2-3, with unresolved D. CDR3 length: 13 amino acids. The V end lost 7 bases, the J end lost 2 bases, and 10 bases lay between the germline ends. Germline V lookup: CDR1 SNHLY, CDR2 FYNNEI. For the CDR3, the DNA is TGTGCCAGCAAACCGGCTCCCACAGATACGCAGTATTTT. This sequence encodes CASKPAPTDTQYF.

This clonotype was detected only a few times. The chain has TRBV20-1 and TRBJ2-7; maybe TRBD2 (5 bases). V was shortened by 1 base and J by 2 bases, with 12 bases between the two germline ends. This CDR3 region has 14 residues. CDR1 is DFQATT, CDR2 SNEGSKA, per germline (reference sequence). The CDR3 loop is CSARVSGLAYEQYF. The CDR3 coding sequence is TGCAGTGCTAGAGTTAGTGGACTCGCCTACGAGCAGTACTTC.

This clonotype appeared a few times. V is TRBV18 and J is TRBJ2-3; possible D gene TRBD2, 6 bases. CDR1 KGHSH and CDR2 LQKENI come from the germline V gene. V lost 1 base and J lost 1, with 9 bases in between. CDR3 length: 15 residues. The CDR3 DNA follows: TGTGCCAGCTCACCACGCGGCGGGGGCACAGATACGCAGTATTTT. Translating it yields CASSPRGGGTDTQYF.

This clonotype was detected ten times or more. V gene TRBV4-3 combines with J gene TRBJ2-5; TRBD2 matches 10 bases. Losses at the gene ends were 1 base for V and 4 bases for J; bases not matched to a gene: 9. The CDR3 spans 17 residues. Per the germline V gene, CDR1 is LGHNA and CDR2 is YSLEER. The CDR3 DNA sequence: TGCGCCAGCAGCCAAGTTTATGGAGCGGGGGGGTCAGAGACCCAGTACTTC. This sequence encodes CASSQVYGAGGSETQYF.

This clonotype came up a few times. The chain employs TRBV4-3 and TRBJ1-2; D gene uncertain. Germline lookup yields CDR1 LGHNA and CDR2 YSLEER. Trimming left V 2 bases short and J 5 bases short, with 12 bases between. This CDR3 has 14 residues. CDR3 sequence reads: CASSQQTDLYGYTF. In nucleotides, the CDR3 is TGCGCCAGCAGCCAACAAACGGACCTATATGGCTACACCTTC.

This clonotype was observed at least ten times. CDR3 loop: CASSLIGRENEQYF. As DNA, the CDR3 is TGCGCCAGCAGCTTGATAGGCCGGGAGAACGAGCAGTACTTC. V is TRBV5-1 and J is TRBJ2-7; possible D gene TRBD2, 6 bases. In germline, CDR1 is SGHRS, CDR2 YFSETQ. CDR3 length: 14 amino acids. The V and J ends lost 1 base and 5 bases respectively, with 13 bases between them.

Many counts were recorded for this clonotype. In nucleotides, the CDR3 is TGTGCCAGCAGATTAATCCCCTACAATGAGCAGTTCTTC. It is translated as CASRLIPYNEQFF. The chain recombines TRBV6-6 with TRBJ2-1; no clear D gene. The CDR3 totals 13 residues. Germline CDR1 is MNHNY and CDR2 is SVGAGI (reference sequence). V lost 6 bases and J 2 bases, leaving 8 bases between the germline ends.

In this sample, this clonotype turned up many times. The chain recombines TRBV7-2 with TRBJ2-3; D ambiguous. This CDR3 has 13 amino acids. Trimming removed 2 bases at V and 5 bases at J, with 8 bases between. Germline V gives CDR1 SGHTA, CDR2 FQGNSA. The CDR3 DNA sequence: TGTGCCAGCAGCTTATTCTGGGGAGATACGCAGTATTTT. Translation: CASSLFWGDTQYF.

This chain joins TRBV4-1 and TRBJ2-1; 9 nucleotides agree with TRBD2. The CDR3 sequence is 17 residues long. V lost 3 bases to trimming and J lost 3 bases; unmatched junction nucleotides: 9. Germline values: CDR1 MGHRA, CDR2 YSYEKL. CDR3 DNA: TGCGCCAGCAGCCATAGCGGGGGCCTCGACGGCTACAATGAGCAGTTCTTC. Translating gives CASSHSGGLDGYNEQFF.